One and the same sample provided the 6 T cell receptor beta chains below, sequenced in a study of T cells after yellow fever vaccination. From the 5' RACE reads, TCRdb called clonotypes with MiXCR, one entry per CDR3 protein. This table has 300,000 to 400,000 distinct CDR3 sequences, about an eighth appearing once. Here the sequenced sample was CD4+ T cells sorted from PBMCs, taken 15 days after the yellow fever booster vaccination. These receptors all come from a man younger than 35 who received the YFV17D yellow fever vaccine.

In its sample, this clonotype was seen many times. The rearrangement links TRBV27 to TRBJ1-2; 8 nucleotides line up with TRBD1. The CDR3 sequence is 14 residues long. J was trimmed by 4 bases and V by 3 bases; bases with no gene match: 4. CDR1 MNHEY and CDR2 SMNVEV come from the germline V gene (reference sequence). DNA of the CDR3: TGTGCCAGCAGTTTGCTTGACAGGGGCTATGGCTACACCTTC. It codes for CASSLLDRGYGYTF.

This sequence joins TRBV28 and TRBJ2-2, with unresolved D. Per germline, CDR1 MDHEN and CDR2 SYDVKM. CDR3 size: 15 residues. Trimming took off 8 bases at V and 0 bases at J, with 13 bases between the two ends. The CDR3 bases are TGTGCCAGCCGAAAAGGACGGGCGAACACCGGGGAGCTGTTTTTT. This codes for CASRKGRANTGELFF.

Ten or more counts support this clonotype. This rearrangement joins TRBV3-1 to TRBJ1-6; D gene ambiguous. Germline CDR1 reads LGHDT; CDR2 reads YNNKEL (reference sequence). V shed 4 bases and J shed 5 bases, with 6 bases lying between them. CDR3 length equals 13 residues. CDR3 amino acids: CASSLTDNSPLHF. The DNA of the CDR3 is TGTGCCAGCAGCCTTACTGATAATTCACCCCTCCACTTT.

This chain connects TRBV5-1 to TRBJ2-7; the D gene is possibly TRBD1 (7 bases). Per germline, CDR1 SGHRS and CDR2 YFSETQ. With 2 bases removed from V and 3 bases from J, the gap between germline ends came to 15 bases. The CDR3 runs 15 residues. The CDR3 protein is CASSLGGGRIYEQYV. The CDR3 coding sequence is TGCGCCAGCAGCTTAGGAGGGGGCCGGATCTACGAGCAGTACGTC.

This clonotype turned up a few times. V and J are TRBV30 and TRBJ1-2, with 10 bases identical to TRBD1. The V segment lost 4 bases and the J segment 10 bases; nucleotides outside the gene matches: 9. Germline values: CDR1 GTSNPN, CDR2 SVGIG (reference sequence). The CDR3 length is 13 residues. The CDR3 is CAWTGDRGVLYTF. The CDR3 DNA follows: TGTGCCTGGACCGGGGACAGGGGAGTTCTCTACACCTTC.

The table lists this clonotype with many counts. In DNA, the CDR3 is TGCGCCAGCAGCCCCCGAGAGGCTTACAATGAGCAGTTCTTC. This translates into CASSPREAYNEQFF. The V and J genes are TRBV5-1 and TRBJ2-1; D is unclear. Germline values: CDR1 SGHRS, CDR2 YFSETQ. The CDR3 runs to 14 residues. Trimming took off 4 bases at V and 4 bases at J, with 12 bases between the two ends.